The 18 T cell receptor beta chains presented below share a single source sample, sequenced in a study of T-cell reconstitution after alpha-beta-depleted transplantation in children (dated by TCRdb to about 2016). The library was built by means of PCR. The data were produced on an Illumina HiSeq 2500. TCR libraries were prepared with molecular barcoding, using unique molecular identifiers to normalize TCRbeta repertoire quantification. TCRdb reprocessed the public reads (quality trimming at Q25 with fastp, clone calling with MiXCR) and kept in-frame beta chains. Under each unique CDR3 protein, matching rows form one entry showing the most common genes and DNA. The sample table contains about 90,000 distinct CDR3 sequences; only one count was recorded for roughly 8.8% of them. Approximately 7% of the sample is taken by the ten largest. The sample consisted of PBMCs from the stem cell graft donor, taken from the stem cell graft. Receptors were obtained from a human donor who donated a stem cell graft to a child with congenital amegakaryocytic thrombocytopenia.

This clonotype occurred many times. The chain uses TRBV6-6 and TRBJ2-5; D is perhaps TRBD1 (6 bases). CDR3 size: 13 residues. Trimming stripped 7 bases from V and 0 bases from J, with 9 bases between. Germline V gene sequence: CDR1 MNHNY, CDR2 SVGAGI (reference sequence). The CDR3 sequence is CASNRDDQETQYF. Written as DNA, the CDR3 is TGTGCCAGCAACAGGGATGACCAAGAGACCCAGTACTTC.

The V call is TRBV5-1, the J call TRBJ1-1; D possibly corresponds to TRBD1 (6 bases). Germline CDR1 is SGHRS and CDR2 is YFSETQ. Deletions cut 7 bases from V and 1 base from J, with 11 bases between. The CDR3 extends over 13 amino acids. For the CDR3, the DNA is TGCGCCAGCTTCAGGGACACGAACACTGAAGCTTTCTTT. It codes for CASFRDTNTEAFF.

In this sample, this clonotype turned up a few times. The V call is TRBV30, the J call TRBJ1-4, with D tentatively TRBD1 (5 bases). V lost 3 bases, J lost 0 bases, and 17 bases lay in between. The CDR3 runs to 17 residues. Germline V gene sequence: CDR1 GTSNPN, CDR2 SVGIG (reference sequence). The CDR3, as DNA: TGTGCCTGGAGCGTACCCTTAACAGGCGCAACTAATGAAAAACTGTTTTTT. Translating gives CAWSVPLTGATNEKLFF.

The chain uses TRBV11-1 and TRBJ2-2; the match to TRBD2 covers 16 bases. Germline V gene lookup returns CDR1 SGHAT and CDR2 FQDESV (reference sequence). J was trimmed by 5 bases and V by 5 bases; bases with no gene match: 11. This CDR3 has 19 residues. As DNA, the CDR3 is TGTGCCAGCAGCGCCTCCGGGACTAGCGGGAGGGCCGATACCGGGGAGCTGTTTTTT. This translates into CASSASGTSGRADTGELFF.

This clonotype showed up many times. The gene calls are TRBV20-1 and TRBJ2-3, with 9 bases lining up with TRBD2. Unmatched junction bases numbered 6, after V lost 0 bases and J lost 5 bases. Germline assignment: CDR1 DFQATT and CDR2 SNEGSKA (reference sequence). This CDR3 has 15 residues. CDR3 loop: CSARDASGNIDTQYF. The CDR3, as DNA: TGCAGTGCTAGAGACGCTAGCGGGAACATAGATACGCAGTATTTT.

This clonotype was picked up many times. The chain recombines TRBV29-1 with TRBJ1-1, with a weak D call TRBD1 (5 bases). There are 12 residues in the CDR3. CDR1 and CDR2 from the germline V gene are SQVTM and ANQGSEA. The V and J ends lost 3 bases and 7 bases respectively, with 12 bases between them. The CDR3 reads CSVDFSGGEAFF. CDR3 DNA: TGCAGCGTTGATTTCTCCGGGGGTGAAGCTTTCTTT.

The table lists this clonotype with many counts. The V and J genes are TRBV3-1 and TRBJ1-5; no firm D call. This CDR3 spans 15 amino acids. V dropped 1 base and J dropped 5 bases, with 12 bases sitting between them. CDR1 is LGHDT, CDR2 YNNKEL, per germline (reference sequence). CDR3 loop: CASSQGPGRDQPQHF. In DNA, the CDR3 is TGTGCCAGCAGCCAAGGTCCCGGACGGGATCAGCCCCAGCATTTT.

This clonotype was found many times. The gene calls are TRBV5-1 and TRBJ2-7; D is tentatively TRBD1 or TRBD2 (5 bases each). CDR3 size: 15 residues. CDR1 is SGHRS, CDR2 YFSETQ, per germline. Trimming took off 1 base at V and 2 bases at J, with 13 bases between the two ends. This CDR3 is CASSLILGDAYEQYF. The CDR3 nucleotides read TGCGCCAGCAGCTTGATACTCGGGGACGCCTACGAGCAGTACTTC.

There are many counts of this clonotype. The chain recombines TRBV29-1 with TRBJ1-5; no definite D call. The CDR3 consists of 12 residues. V lost 4 bases, J lost 6 bases, and 10 bases lay in between. The germline gives CDR1 SQVTM, CDR2 ANQGSEA. The CDR3 DNA follows: TGCAGCGTTGGAGGGATCGGTCAGCCCCAGCATTTT. Translated, it gives CSVGGIGQPQHF. Looking up the rest from reference TRBV29-1 and TRBJ1-5 gives the full variable domain: SAVISQKPSRDICQRGTSLTIQCQVDSQVTMMFWYRQQPGQSLTLIATANQGSEATYESGFVIDKFPISRPNLTFSTLTVSNMSPEDSSIYLCSVGGIGQPQHFGDGTRLSIL.

This chain connects TRBV3-1 to TRBJ2-3; D is unresolved. This CDR3 has 13 residues. V lost 2 bases and J 9 bases, leaving 12 bases between the germline ends. Germline values: CDR1 LGHDT, CDR2 YNNKEL (reference sequence). CDR3 sequence (DNA): TGTGCCAGCAGCCAAAATTTATTAGGCACGCAGTATTTT. This translates into CASSQNLLGTQYF.

The chain joins TRBV11-1 to TRBJ1-1; D gene unclear. With 7 bases removed from V and 6 bases from J, the gap between germline ends came to 15 bases. The CDR3 length is 13 residues. CDR1 SGHAT and CDR2 FQDESV come from the germline V gene (reference sequence). CDR3 loop: CASTQNPGSEAFF. Here the CDR3 DNA reads TGTGCCAGCACCCAAAACCCGGGTTCTGAAGCTTTCTTT. Full variable domain (rest looked up from reference TRBV11-1 and TRBJ1-1): EAEVAQSPRYKITEKSQAVAFWCDPISGHATLYWYRQILGQGPELLVQFQDESVVDDSQLPKDRFSAERLKGVDSTLKIQPAELGDSAMYLCASTQNPGSEAFFGQGTRLTVV.

A note on this clonotype: This sequence may be a read error, since a much larger clone differs from it by one base. The chain uses TRBV29-1 and TRBJ2-1; D unclear. The CDR3 sequence is 14 residues long. CDR1 and CDR2 (germline): SQVTM, ANQGSEA. The CDR3 nucleotides are TGCAGCGCCACTCCCAGCGTCGCCTACAATCAGCAGTTCTTC. Its translation: CSATPSVAYNQQFF.

In its sample, this clonotype was seen many times. This sequence joins TRBV20-1 and TRBJ1-2; 7 bases line up with TRBD1. Trimming cost V 3 bases and J 5 bases; bases outside gene matches: 12. This CDR3 region has 15 residues. Germline loops: CDR1 DFQATT, CDR2 SNEGSKA (reference sequence). The CDR3 coding sequence is TGCAGTGCTAGGGATCAGGGGGGTGGTGGGTATGGCTACACCTTC. This gives the protein CSARDQGGGGYGYTF.

This clonotype was seen a few times. The chain is built from TRBV11-2 and TRBJ2-1; 11 bases are a match to TRBD2. The CDR3 spans 16 residues. CDR1 is SGHAT, CDR2 FQNNGV, per germline. Unmatched junction bases numbered 10, after V lost 2 bases and J lost 10 bases. CDR3: CASSLLAGGPLREQFF. CDR3 nucleotide sequence: TGTGCCAGCAGCTTACTAGCGGGAGGCCCCCTGAGAGAGCAGTTCTTC.

As concerns this clonotype: A junction end diverges from the germline sequence, so it may reflect a read error. This chain joins TRBV20-1 and TRBJ2-6, with D perhaps TRBD1 (5 bases). CDR1 and CDR2 from the germline V gene are DFQATT and SNEGSKA (reference sequence). The CDR3 consists of 13 residues. The DNA of the CDR3 is TGCAGTGCTAGCGCCTCTGGGGCCAACGGCCTGACTTTC. This encodes CSASASGANGLTF.

This clonotype has only a few counts. The chain joins TRBV20-1 to TRBJ1-2, with 7 positions matching TRBD1. The J segment lost 6 bases and the V segment lost 6 bases, leaving 13 bases of the junction unmatched. Germline V lookup: CDR1 DFQATT, CDR2 SNEGSKA (reference sequence). The CDR3 spans 14 residues. CDR3 DNA sequence: TGCAGTGCGCTTCGACAGGGATCAGGTGATGGCTACACCTTC. Translating it yields CSALRQGSGDGYTF.

This clonotype was detected ten times or more. The chain employs TRBV7-8 and TRBJ1-1, with D unclear. This CDR3 region has 15 residues. V shed 0 bases and J shed 0 bases, with 8 bases lying between them. The germline CDR1 and CDR2 sequences are SGHVS and FQNEAQ. The CDR3 nucleotides read TGTGCCAGCAGCTTAGCGCGACAAATGAACACTGAAGCTTTCTTT. It specifies CASSLARQMNTEAFF.

This clonotype was seen ten or more times. The V gene is TRBV25-1, the J gene TRBJ2-1; D may correspond to TRBD1 or TRBD2 (5 bases each). This CDR3 has 16 amino acids. Per the germline V gene, CDR1 is MGHDK and CDR2 is SYGVNS. Trimming pared 0 bases from V and 7 bases from J, leaving 16 bases between. CDR3 sequence: CASSEYGRGHRNEQFF. The CDR3 nucleotides read TGTGCCAGCAGTGAATATGGTCGGGGCCACCGGAATGAGCAGTTCTTC.